Following are 32 T cell receptor beta chains from one sample sequenced in a study of neurological immune-mediated disorders. TCRdb itself ran the 5' RACE reads through MiXCR, one entry per CDR3 protein. This table holds under 30,000 distinct CDR3 sequences, around 15% found once. The specimen was PBMCs. The receptors here all came from a middle-aged woman with HTLV-1-associated myelopathy (HAM/TSP).

This clonotype occurred many times. V and J are TRBV7-9 and TRBJ1-3, with D unclear. CDR3 length equals 14 residues. CDR1 and CDR2 from the germline V gene are SEHNR and FQNEAQ (reference sequence). V dropped 5 bases and J dropped 0 bases, with 8 bases sitting between them. The CDR3: CASSLKDSGNTIYF. As DNA, the CDR3 is TGTGCCAGCAGCCTCAAGGACTCTGGAAACACCATATATTTT.

There are many counts of this clonotype. The chain combines TRBV5-1 with TRBJ2-5, with a possible D match to TRBD2 (5 bases). The length of the CDR3 is 14 residues. Per the germline V gene, CDR1 is SGHRS and CDR2 is YFSETQ. The V and J ends lost 4 bases and 0 bases respectively, with 10 bases between them. This CDR3 is CASSPDWDQETQYF. The CDR3 DNA is TGCGCCAGCAGCCCGGACTGGGACCAAGAGACCCAGTACTTC. The full variable domain, with the rest looked up from reference TRBV5-1 and TRBJ2-5, is KAGVTQTPRYLIKTRGQQVTLSCSPISGHRSVSWYQQTPGQGLQFLFEYFSETQRNKGNFPGRFSGRQFSNSRSEMNVSTLELGDSALYLCASSPDWDQETQYFGPGTRLLVL.

This clonotype was picked up many times. V usage is TRBV29-1 and J usage is TRBJ2-3; D is perhaps TRBD1 (5 bases). V lost 0 bases and J 3 bases, leaving 16 bases between the germline ends. This CDR3 spans 16 amino acids. The V gene's germline CDR1 is SQVTM and CDR2 ANQGSEA. The CDR3 DNA is TGCAGCGTTGAAGATCGGCTTTCAGGGCAAACAGATACGCAGTATTTT. Amino acid sequence: CSVEDRLSGQTDTQYF.

This clonotype was seen ten or more times. V usage is TRBV6-4 and J usage is TRBJ1-2, with TRBD1 as a possible D gene (5 bases). The CDR3 length is 15 residues. Germline-derived CDR1 and CDR2 are MRHNA and SNTAGT. V dropped 2 bases and J dropped 8 bases, with 18 bases sitting between them. The CDR3 loop is CASSDTPQGLGGYTF. The DNA of the CDR3 is TGTGCCAGCAGTGACACCCCCCAGGGCCTGGGGGGCTACACCTTC.

As concerns this clonotype: A read error may account for a junction end that differs from germline. The chain carries TRBV3-1 and TRBJ1-1; D uncertain. The CDR3 contains 13 residues. Germline V CDR1 and CDR2: LGHDT, YNNKEL (reference sequence). The CDR3 nucleotides read TGTGCCAGAAGCCAAATGAGGGTCGTTGAAGCTTTCTTT. This gives the protein CARSQMRVVEAFF.

This clonotype was recorded at least ten times. V and J are TRBV20-1 and TRBJ1-2; TRBD1 matches 7 bases. CDR1 DFQATT and CDR2 SNEGSKA come from the germline V gene (reference sequence). The J segment lost 4 bases and the V segment lost 4 bases, leaving 12 bases of the junction unmatched. This CDR3 is built from 15 residues. For the CDR3, the DNA is TGCAGTGCTATCCCGGGACAGCGGCGGGGCTATGGCTACACCTTC. Translated, it gives CSAIPGQRRGYGYTF.

This clonotype occurred many times. V gene TRBV20-1 combines with J gene TRBJ1-5; D is perhaps TRBD1 (5 bases). CDR3 length: 15 amino acids. V was cut by 1 base and J by 0 bases, with 10 bases left in between. In germline, CDR1 is DFQATT, CDR2 SNEGSKA (reference sequence). The CDR3 coding sequence is TGCAGTGCTAGAGGTTGGGACGATAGCAATCAGCCCCAGCATTTT. Encoded protein: CSARGWDDSNQPQHF.

This clonotype was picked up many times. Its ends do not fully match the called genes, so a read error is possible. The chain is built from TRBV3-1 and TRBJ2-5; the match to TRBD2 covers 7 bases. The CDR3 has 15 residues. Germline lookup yields CDR1 LGHDT and CDR2 YNNKEL (reference sequence). CDR3 protein: CASRQEGTMQETQYF. The DNA for the CDR3 is TGTGCCAGCAGACAAGAAGGGACTATGCAAGAGACCCAGTACTTC.

The chain recombines TRBV5-1 with TRBJ2-3, with 9 bases fitting TRBD2. Germline V gene lookup returns CDR1 SGHRS and CDR2 YFSETQ. Unmatched junction bases numbered 7, after V lost 4 bases and J lost 4 bases. CDR3 length: 15 residues. CDR3 sequence reads: CASSVSGSGPDTQYF. The CDR3 DNA reads as TGCGCCAGCAGCGTTAGCGGGAGTGGGCCAGATACGCAGTATTTT.

In its sample, this clonotype was seen a few times. The chain joins TRBV28 to TRBJ1-5, with D perhaps TRBD1 (6 bases). Germline V gene data show CDR1 as MDHEN and CDR2 as SYDVKM. This CDR3 has 16 amino acids. Trimming took off 3 bases at V and 6 bases at J, with 18 bases between the two ends. In DNA form, the CDR3 reads TGTGCCAGCAGTTTTTCTTTGGCAGGGGCATCTCAGCCCCAGCATTTT. The encoded protein is CASSFSLAGASQPQHF.

This clonotype showed up many times. The CDR3 DNA reads TGTGCCAGCAGTTCCACGGGGACCCAGTACTTC. Encoded protein: CASSSTGTQYF. J is TRBJ2-5 and V is TRBV28; D uncertain. V was pared by 4 bases and J by 7 bases, with 7 bases between. This CDR3 spans 11 amino acids. The germline V gene has CDR1 MDHEN and CDR2 SYDVKM.

This clonotype was counted between two and nine times. The rearrangement uses TRBV12-3 or TRBV12-4 and TRBJ2-4; D unresolved. The CDR3 is made up of 13 amino acids. Trimming stripped 6 bases from V and 8 bases from J, with 14 bases between. The CDR3 sequence: CASSLGCSDIQYF. DNA for the CDR3: TGTGCCAGCAGCCTTGGGTGTTCAGACATTCAGTACTTC.

This clonotype was seen a handful of times. The chain uses TRBV5-6 and TRBJ1-2, with D unresolved. Per the germline V gene, CDR1 is SGHDT and CDR2 is YYEEEE. V gave up 7 bases and J gave up 5 bases, with 15 bases separating them. The CDR3 is 13 amino acids. CDR3 DNA: TGTGCCAGCCGCCTGGATCCAAGTTATGGCTACACCTTC. It specifies CASRLDPSYGYTF.

This clonotype has at least ten counts. V gene TRBV6-5 combines with J gene TRBJ1-6; tentative D call: TRBD1 (6 bases). The CDR3 spans 14 residues. The germline V and J ends were trimmed by 6 bases and 4 bases, with 10 bases remaining between them. Germline-derived CDR1 and CDR2 are MNHEY and SVGAGI. CDR3 region: CASSNRAYNSPLHF. The CDR3 nucleotides read TGTGCCAGCAGCAACAGGGCTTATAATTCACCCCTCCACTTT.

Many counts were recorded for this clonotype. The chain carries TRBV5-1 and TRBJ2-3; unclear D gene. With 4 bases removed from V and 2 bases from J, the gap between germline ends came to 14 bases. This CDR3 spans 15 amino acids. The germline V gene has CDR1 SGHRS and CDR2 YFSETQ. The CDR3 nucleotides are TGCGCCAGCAGCAAAGGAAATACCGCCACAGATACGCAGTATTTT. This sequence encodes CASSKGNTATDTQYF.

This clonotype has a count of ten or more. The V gene is TRBV6-5, the J gene TRBJ2-7; perhaps TRBD2 as D (6 bases). This CDR3 has 15 residues. Germline values: CDR1 MNHEY, CDR2 SVGAGI. V was cut by 6 bases and J by 5 bases, with 20 bases left in between. The CDR3 sequence: CASSHPPRGGNEQYF. CDR3 DNA sequence: TGTGCCAGCAGCCACCCCCCCCGGGGAGGAAACGAGCAGTACTTC.

This clonotype was seen ten or more times. The V and J genes are TRBV5-1 and TRBJ2-5; 9 bases fit TRBD2. Germline loops: CDR1 SGHRS, CDR2 YFSETQ. The CDR3 consists of 14 residues. The junction had 2 bases not matched to a gene; V was cut back by 4 bases and J by 1 base. This CDR3 is CASSGGGAQETQYF. For the CDR3, the DNA is TGCGCCAGCAGCGGCGGGGGGGCCCAAGAGACCCAGTACTTC.

This clonotype is labeled medium-sized. The chain uses TRBV12-3 or TRBV12-4 and TRBJ2-1; 8 nucleotides match TRBD2. The CDR3 has 13 residues. With 8 bases clipped from V and 6 bases from J, the junction kept 6 bases outside the gene matches. DNA of the CDR3: TGTGCCAGCCGGCGGGGGGAAACCAATGAGCAGTTCTTC. Encoded protein: CASRRGETNEQFF.

Ten or more counts support this clonotype. This chain uses TRBV5-1 with TRBJ1-5; 7 bases agree with TRBD1. The V and J ends lost 0 bases and 5 bases, in that order; junction bases with no gene match: 5. CDR1 and CDR2 (germline): SGHRS, YFSETQ. The CDR3 contains 15 residues. The CDR3 spells CASSLEGGNHQPQHF. In DNA, the CDR3 is TGCGCCAGCAGCTTGGAAGGGGGCAACCATCAGCCCCAGCATTTT.

This clonotype was counted at least ten times. The rearrangement links TRBV20-1 to TRBJ2-5; D is unclear. Trimming pared 0 bases from V and 2 bases from J, leaving 4 bases between. The CDR3 spans 12 residues. Germline V gene data show CDR1 as DFQATT and CDR2 as SNEGSKA (reference sequence). The CDR3, as DNA: TGCAGTGCTAGAGATGTACAAGAGACCCAGTACTTC. The encoded protein is CSARDVQETQYF.

Ten or more counts support this clonotype. The chain is built from TRBV19 and TRBJ1-1, with D possibly matching TRBD1 (6 bases). V was shortened by 3 bases and J by 0 bases, with 8 bases between the two germline ends. The CDR3 extends over 14 amino acids. Germline V gene sequence: CDR1 LNHDA, CDR2 SQIVND (reference sequence). The CDR3 region has the DNA TGTGCCAGTAGTATGACAGGCATGAACACTGAAGCTTTCTTT. It specifies CASSMTGMNTEAFF.

Ten or more counts support this clonotype. The genes are TRBV29-1 and TRBJ1-1, with 8 bases identical to TRBD1. V dropped 8 bases and J dropped 1; count of bases not matched to a gene: 6. Germline-derived CDR1 and CDR2 are SQVTM and ANQGSEA. There are 13 residues in the CDR3. The CDR3 coding sequence is TGCAGCCCGGGACAGGCAAAGAACACTGAAGCTTTCTTT. It encodes CSPGQAKNTEAFF.

This clonotype was counted many times. The chain recombines TRBV6-1 with TRBJ2-5; the match to TRBD2 covers 9 bases. The germline CDR1 and CDR2 sequences are MNHNS and SASEGT. The CDR3 extends over 13 amino acids. J lost 4 bases, V lost 6 bases, and 3 bases had no gene match. The CDR3 DNA follows: TGTGCCAGCAGGGGTAGCGGGGGAGAGACCCAGTACTTC. This sequence encodes CASRGSGGETQYF.

This clonotype was picked up many times. This chain connects TRBV10-3 to TRBJ1-1, with 11 bases that match TRBD1. Trimming took 3 bases from V and 4 from J; bases not matched to a gene: 7. The germline V gene encodes CDR1 ENHRY and CDR2 SYGVKD. The CDR3 is made up of 16 amino acids. CDR3 amino acids: CAISDRDRGIGTEAFF. Written as DNA, the CDR3 is TGTGCCATCAGTGACCGGGACAGGGGGATAGGCACTGAAGCTTTCTTT.

This clonotype was recorded many times. The chain is built from TRBV3-1 and TRBJ2-1, with D perhaps TRBD2 (5 bases). The germline CDR1 and CDR2 sequences are LGHDT and YNNKEL (reference sequence). There are 13 residues in the CDR3. Between the trimmed V and J ends, which lost 9 bases and 6 bases, there was a span of 15 bases. CDR3 nucleotide sequence: TGTGCCAGTGGAGGACGGTCGGGCAATGAGCAGTTCTTC. The encoded protein is CASGGRSGNEQFF.

This clonotype was seen repeatedly, ten times or more. The chain has TRBV20-1 and TRBJ2-1, with 10 bases aligning to TRBD2. Trimming at V came to 2 bases and at J to 2 bases, leaving 6 bases not matched to a gene. This CDR3 spans 16 amino acids. Germline CDR1 DFQATT, CDR2 SNEGSKA (reference sequence). The CDR3 sequence is CSARYGTSDTYNEQFF. CDR3 bases: TGCAGTGCTAGATACGGGACTAGCGATACCTACAATGAGCAGTTCTTC.

This clonotype was detected many times. This chain links TRBV24-1 with TRBJ2-6; no firm D call. From germline, CDR1 is KGHDR and CDR2 SFDVKD. The CDR3 has 15 amino acids. Trimming shortened V by 6 bases and J by 0 bases, and 8 bases separated the two germline ends. The CDR3 DNA sequence: TGTGCCACCAGTTATCAGGACTCTGGGGCCAACGTCCTGACTTTC. Translated: CATSYQDSGANVLTF.

On this clonotype: This may stem from a read error, because a much larger clone lies one nucleotide away. The chain employs TRBV5-1 and TRBJ1-6; TRBD1 is a possible D gene (5 bases). Trimming removed 4 bases from V and 8 bases from J, with 19 bases in between. This CDR3 contains 16 residues. Germline V CDR1 and CDR2: SGHRS, YFSETQ. The CDR3 region has the DNA TGCGCCAGCAGCATTATTCCGGGATTGGGGGATTCACCCCTCCACTTT. Translation gives CASSIIPGLGDSPLHF. Full variable domain (missing parts from reference TRBV5-1 and TRBJ1-6): KAGVTQTPRYLIKTRGQQVTLSCSPISGHRSVSWYQQTPGQGLQFLFEYFSETQRNKGNFPGRFSGRQFSNSRSEMNVSTLELGDSALYLCASSIIPGLGDSPLHFGNGTRLTVT.

This clonotype was detected only a few times. The chain combines TRBV2 with TRBJ2-5; TRBD1 matches at 8 bases. The CDR3 has 15 residues. Per the germline V gene, CDR1 is SNHLY and CDR2 is FYNNEI. V trimming: 6 bases; J trimming: 5 bases; junction bases outside the gene matches: 11. CDR3 DNA: TGTGCCAGCAGGAGACCAGGACAGGGCAGTGAGACCCAGTACTTC. Its translation is CASRRPGQGSETQYF.

This clonotype was picked up many times. J is TRBJ1-1 and V is TRBV27, with no clear D. V was shortened by 2 bases and J by 0 bases, with 10 bases between the two germline ends. CDR1 and CDR2 (germline): MNHEY, SMNVEV (reference sequence). The CDR3 length is 15 residues. The DNA for the CDR3 is TGTGCCAGCAGTTTAAATCCGGTTTTGAACACTGAAGCTTTCTTT. Encoded protein: CASSLNPVLNTEAFF.

This clonotype has a count of ten or more. CDR3 in amino acids: CASRPDREGGTDTQYF. The CDR3 nucleotides read TGTGCCAGCAGACCCGACAGGGAGGGAGGCACAGATACGCAGTATTTT. V gene TRBV7-9 combines with J gene TRBJ2-3; D possibly uses TRBD1 or TRBD2 (7 bases each). CDR1 is SEHNR, CDR2 FQNEAQ, per germline (reference sequence). The CDR3 is 16 amino acids. Trimming shortened V by 6 bases and J by 1 base, and 17 bases separated the two germline ends.

The table lists this clonotype with many counts. This chain connects TRBV5-1 to TRBJ2-5; the match to TRBD1 covers 7 bases. Trimming cost V 0 bases and J 2 bases; bases outside gene matches: 1. The CDR3 totals 14 residues. From germline, CDR1 is SGHRS and CDR2 YFSETQ. The DNA for the CDR3 is TGCGCCAGCAGCTTGGTGGGACAGCAAGAGACCCAGTACTTC. Protein sequence: CASSLVGQQETQYF.